This is a list of T cell receptor beta chains from one sample in a study of cytomegalovirus exposure and HLA in healthy donors. Some clones are missing from TCRdb's copy, which holds only in-frame ones; the method was immunoSEQ multiplex PCR. The data hold some 130,000 clones, with roughly nine tenths observed a single time. What was sequenced was PBMCs. The receptors were gathered from a woman aged 18-29 years in good health and CMV-seronegative. Each CDR3 is given with its conserved first and last residue. A D gene is named only where the DNA matches it firmly. Not all rows give a size; the values are once, few, many and, for expanded clones, a class.

D gene | J gene | V gene | clone size | CDR3 protein | CDR3 DNA
- | TRBJ2-7 | TRBV7-9 | - | CASSFGTRGEQYF | TGTGCCAGCAGCTTCGGGACAAGGGGGGAGCAGTACTTC
- | TRBJ2-7 | TRBV15 | - | CATSRVGVYEQYF | TGTGCCACCAGCAGAGTAGGGGTCTACGAGCAGTACTTC
TRBD1 | TRBJ1-3 | TRBV19 | - | CASRLAPQGAPGNTIYF | TGTGCCAGTAGACTCGCTCCCCAGGGGGCCCCGGGAAACACCATATATTTT
TRBD2 | TRBJ2-3 | TRBV7-2 | - | CASSSTSGNTDTQYF | TGTGCCAGCAGTTCGACTAGCGGGAACACAGATACGCAGTATTTT
TRBD2 | TRBJ2-1 | TRBV18 | - | CASSRDSSGAYNEQFF | TGTGCCAGCTCACGCGACTCGAGCGGGGCCTACAATGAGCAGTTCTTC
TRBD1 | TRBJ1-1 | TRBV6-1 | - | CASSARQGWGTEAFF | TGTGCCAGCAGTGCACGACAGGGGTGGGGCACTGAAGCTTTCTTT
- | TRBJ1-3 | TRBV6-1 | - | CASSEQQGLSGNTIYF | TGTGCCAGCAGTGAGCAACAGGGTCTTTCTGGAAACACCATATATTTT
TRBD1 | TRBJ1-5 | TRBV11-2 | - | CASSLVDRDQPQHF | TGTGCCAGCAGCTTAGTTGACAGGGATCAGCCCCAGCATTTT
TRBD1 | TRBJ2-5 | TRBV25-1 | - | CASSAPGTGMTQYF | TGTGCCAGCAGTGCCCCCGGGACAGGGATGACCCAGTACTTC
TRBD1 | TRBJ2-7 | TRBV27 | - | CASSHGTESYEQYF | TGTGCCAGCAGTCACGGGACAGAGTCCTACGAGCAGTACTTC
- | TRBJ2-1 | TRBV5-1 | - | CASRDTITYNEQFF | TGCGCCAGCCGGGACACTATAACCTACAATGAGCAGTTCTTC
- | TRBJ2-5 | TRBV23-1 | - | CASRKGGEWDQYF | TGCGCCAGCAGAAAGGGGGGGGAGTGGGACCAGTACTTC
- | TRBJ1-4 | TRBV11-2 | - | CASSLVGSNEKLFF | TGTGCCAGCAGCCTAGTGGGCAGTAATGAAAAACTGTTTTTT
TRBD2 | TRBJ2-7 | TRBV6-1 | - | CATEKTSGGVYEQYF | TGTGCCACAGAGAAGACTAGCGGGGGGGTGTACGAGCAGTACTTC
- | TRBJ2-2 | TRBV2 | once | CASTSQGVGELFF | TGTGCCAGCACTTCGCAGGGTGTAGGGGAGCTGTTTTTT
TRBD1 | TRBJ2-5 | TRBV5-4 | - | CASSLQGAGETQYF | TGTGCCAGCAGCTTGCAGGGGGCGGGAGAGACCCAGTACTTC
- | TRBJ1-3 | TRBV5-6 | once | CASSQSATGWGNTIYF | TGTGCCAGCAGCCAGTCAGCGACCGGGTGGGGAAACACCATATATTTT
- | TRBJ1-3 | TRBV7-2 | - | CASSFYDNSGNTIYF | TGTGCCAGCAGCTTTTATGACAATTCTGGAAACACCATATATTTT
TRBD1 | TRBJ2-2 | TRBV18 | - | CASSTDRGPDGELFF | TGTGCCAGCTCAACAGACAGGGGCCCCGACGGGGAGCTGTTTTTT
TRBD1 | TRBJ1-2 | TRBV13 | - | CASSLGAGGNYGYTF | TGTGCCAGCAGCTTAGGAGCAGGGGGCAACTATGGCTACACCTTC
TRBD1 | TRBJ1-1 | TRBV9 | - | CASSQTGRWTEAFF | TGTGCCAGCTCCCAGACAGGGCGATGGACTGAAGCTTTCTTT
- | TRBJ2-7 | TRBV5-1 | once | CASSLAWRASNYEQYF | TGCGCCAGCAGCTTGGCGTGGCGGGCGTCGAATTACGAGCAGTACTTC
- | TRBJ1-3 | TRBV6-1 | - | CASGGTGSGNTIYF | TGTGCCAGCGGCGGGACGGGGTCGGGAAACACCATATATTTT
TRBD2 | TRBJ2-3 | TRBV29-1 | - | CSGSTSGGAKDTQYF | TGCAGCGGTTCGACTAGCGGGGGGGCCAAGGATACGCAGTATTTT
TRBD2 | TRBJ2-3 | TRBV7-3 | - | CASSLLAGGTDTQYF | TGTGCCAGCAGCTTATTAGCGGGGGGCACAGATACGCAGTATTTT
- | TRBJ2-3 | TRBV11-3 | - | CASSLVGGTQYF | TGTGCCAGCAGCTTAGTAGGGGGTACGCAGTATTTT
- | TRBJ1-3 | TRBV5-6 | once | CASSPETTRGPGNTIYF | TGTGCCAGCAGCCCAGAAACCACCAGGGGACCTGGAAACACCATATATTTT
- | TRBJ1-2 | TRBV19 | - | CASSTRLANYGYTF | TGTGCCAGTAGTACTCGGTTGGCTAACTATGGCTACACCTTC
- | TRBJ1-2 | TRBV19 | few | CASSRRSNSGASPGGGYTF | TGTGCCAGTAGTAGGCGCTCAAACTCAGGGGCCTCCCCTGGAGGAGGCTACACCTTC
- | TRBJ1-1 | TRBV5-1 | - | CASSFEPVNTEAFF | TGCGCCAGCAGCTTTGAACCAGTGAACACTGAAGCTTTCTTT
- | TRBJ1-1 | TRBV5-1 | - | CASSQERDTEAFF | TGCGCCAGCAGCCAAGAACGGGACACTGAAGCTTTCTTT
TRBD1 | TRBJ2-7 | TRBV14 | few | CASSRDRVSSYEQYF | TGTGCCAGCAGCCGAGACAGGGTCAGTTCCTACGAGCAGTACTTC
TRBD1 | TRBJ1-5 | TRBV28 | - | CASGTDSNQPQHF | TGTGCCAGCGGGACAGACAGCAATCAGCCCCAGCATTTT
TRBD1 | TRBJ1-4 | TRBV27 | - | CANSKGIGQGIVTNEKLFF | TGTGCCAACAGTAAAGGGATCGGACAGGGGATTGTAACTAATGAAAAACTGTTTTTT
TRBD1 | TRBJ2-7 | TRBV7-3 | few | CASSSYHTGVYEQYF | TGTGCCAGCAGTTCATATCATACAGGGGTTTACGAGCAGTACTTC
- | TRBJ1-2 | TRBV6-5 | - | CASSYQFGGSYGYTF | TGTGCCAGCAGTTACCAATTCGGCGGGAGCTATGGCTACACCTTC
TRBD1 | TRBJ1-2 | TRBV7-8 | - | CASSPWTGRGYTF | TGTGCCAGCAGCCCCTGGACAGGACGCGGCTACACCTTC
- | TRBJ1-6 | TRBV4-1 | - | CASSQEPTGSSYNSPLHF | TGCGCCAGCAGCCAAGAACCGACAGGTAGCTCCTATAATTCACCCCTCCACTTT
TRBD1 | TRBJ1-5 | TRBV29-1 | - | CSVPGQGAAEPQHF | TGCAGCGTTCCGGGACAGGGGGCCGCGGAGCCCCAGCATTTT
- | TRBJ1-1 | TRBV5-1 | - | CASSTPEAGAGTEAFF | TGCGCCAGCAGCACGCCCGAAGCGGGGGCTGGCACTGAAGCTTTCTTT
- | TRBJ2-7 | TRBV5-1 | - | CASSPLLVLEEQYF | TGCGCCAGCAGCCCACTGTTGGTTCTAGAAGAGCAGTACTTC
- | TRBJ1-6 | TRBV2 | - | CASSPSRDNSPLHF | TGTGCCAGCAGCCCGTCCCGGGATAATTCACCCCTCCACTTT
- | TRBJ2-1 | TRBV19 | - | CASSPWDFLLNEQFF | TGTGCCAGTAGCCCATGGGACTTTCTTCTCAATGAGCAGTTCTTC
TRBD1 | TRBJ1-5 | TRBV7-9 | - | CASSLGQGSQPQHF | TGTGCCAGCAGCCTCGGACAGGGGTCGCAGCCCCAGCATTTT
- | TRBJ2-7 | TRBV18 | - | CASSPYGDSTPYEQYF | TGTGCCAGCTCACCGTACGGGGATTCCACACCCTACGAGCAGTACTTC
TRBD1 | TRBJ2-3 | TRBV19 | - | CASRPRGQGSTDTQYF | TGTGCCAGTAGACCTAGGGGACAGGGAAGCACAGATACGCAGTATTTT
- | TRBJ1-1 | TRBV7-8 | - | CASSSLVLANTEAFF | TGTGCCAGCAGCTCCTTGGTATTGGCTAACACTGAAGCTTTCTTT
- | TRBJ1-5 | TRBV9 | - | CASSVSQGINQPQHF | TGTGCCAGCAGCGTCAGCCAGGGTATCAATCAGCCCCAGCATTTT
- | TRBJ1-6 | TRBV6-5 | few | CASSLQGTSPLHF | TGTGCCAGCAGTCTACAGGGAACTTCACCCCTCCACTTT
- | TRBJ1-2 | TRBV5-4 | - | CASSRGGGSRGLDGYTF | TGTGCCAGCAGCCGAGGGGGTGGGAGTAGAGGTTTGGATGGCTACACCTTC
TRBD1 | TRBJ2-1 | TRBV5-1 | - | CASSGQDSYNEQFF | TGCGCCAGCAGCGGACAGGATTCCTACAATGAGCAGTTCTTC